Shown below are 7 T cell receptor beta chains from a single sample sequenced in a study of shared clonotypes between healthy human individuals. Assay used: immunoSEQ multiplex PCR; TCRdb lists only in-frame clones, some missing. The sample consists of fewer than 2.5 million clones, under 95% of them appearing once. The specimen was naive CD4+ T cells from PBMCs. Subset here: CD45RA+ positively selected. These receptors all come from a man between 18 and 35 years old in good health. Some clones in this sample may be carry-over from other donors' samples.

The chain has TRBV5-5 and TRBJ1-1; possible D gene TRBD1, 5 bases. In germline, CDR1 is SGHKS, CDR2 YYEKEE (reference sequence). This CDR3 region has 15 residues. Trimming left V 3 bases short and J 1 base short, with 13 bases between. The CDR3 here is CASSSPGRGNTEAFF. CDR3 nucleotides: TGTGCCAGCAGCTCACCAGGGAGGGGGAACACTGAAGCTTTCTTT.

The V and J genes are TRBV7-3 and TRBJ2-3, with D tentatively TRBD2 (5 bases). CDR3 length: 13 residues. Germline CDR1 and CDR2: SGHTA and FQGTGA. Trimming cost V 9 bases and J 1 base, with 11 bases left between them. CDR3 coding DNA: TGTGCCAGTGCGGGTGTAGGCACAGATACGCAGTATTTT. This sequence encodes CASAGVGTDTQYF.

The rearrangement uses TRBV6-6 and TRBJ2-1; D call uncertain. The length of the CDR3 is 13 residues. V dropped 6 bases and J dropped 4 bases, with 10 bases sitting between them. CDR1 is MNHNY and CDR2 is SVGAGI in the germline V gene (reference sequence). CDR3 sequence: CASRKDEYNEQFF. DNA for the CDR3: TGTGCCAGCAGAAAAGACGAATACAATGAGCAGTTCTTC.

The rearrangement uses TRBV7-9 and TRBJ2-5; 11 bases line up with TRBD1. Germline V gene data show CDR1 as SEHNR and CDR2 as FQNEAQ (reference sequence). The J segment lost 5 bases and the V segment lost 6 bases, leaving 8 bases of the junction unmatched. This CDR3 contains 15 residues. Here the CDR3 reads CASRAGTGGGETQYF. CDR3 nucleotide sequence: TGTGCCAGCAGAGCCGGGACAGGGGGTGGGGAGACCCAGTACTTC.

Only one count was recorded for this clone. The chain recombines TRBV18 with TRBJ1-2; 10 bases align to TRBD1. V shed 2 bases and J 8 bases; nucleotides not matched to a gene: 14. The CDR3 is made up of 17 amino acids. Germline V gives CDR1 KGHSH, CDR2 LQKENI. The CDR3 spells CASSPLGPGTGAEGYTF. As DNA, the CDR3 is TGTGCCAGCTCACCATTGGGGCCCGGGACAGGGGCTGAAGGCTACACCTTC.

Concerning this clone: Within the sample, other DNA sequences also encode this same CDR3. The chain uses TRBV5-1 and TRBJ2-5; no clear D gene. Deletions cut 2 bases from V and 1 base from J, with 6 bases between. The CDR3 runs 13 residues. The germline V gene has CDR1 SGHRS and CDR2 YFSETQ. This CDR3 is CASSFGVQETQYF. CDR3 bases: TGCGCCAGCAGCTTTGGGGTCCAAGAGACCCAGTACTTC. Full variable domain (rest looked up from reference TRBV5-1 and TRBJ2-5): KAGVTQTPRYLIKTRGQQVTLSCSPISGHRSVSWYQQTPGQGLQFLFEYFSETQRNKGNFPGRFSGRQFSNSRSEMNVSTLELGDSALYLCASSFGVQETQYFGPGTRLLVL.

The J gene is TRBJ2-1, the V gene TRBV23-1; D gene unclear. TRBV23-1 is labeled an ORF, and its function is uncertain. The CDR3 is 13 residues long. V was cut by 0 bases and J by 7 bases, with 7 bases left in between. The CDR3 DNA follows: TGCGCCAGCAGTCAATCAAGGCAGAATGAGCAGTTCTTC. This encodes CASSQSRQNEQFF.